These T cell receptor beta chains were read from a single sample in a study of cytomegalovirus exposure and HLA in healthy donors. Clones were read by immunoSEQ multiplex PCR, and TCRdb kept only the in-frame ones, dropping some. The profile shows 130,000 to 150,000 clones, around 88% of them singletons. The source material was PBMCs. The source of these receptors is a woman under 30 in good health and CMV-seropositive. CDR3s include the opening cysteine and the closing phenylalanine or tryptophan. The order of the fields is J gene, clone size, V gene, D gene, CDR3 protein, CDR3 DNA. The D gene is left open where the match is weak. Rows give clone size only sometimes, using once, few, many, or a class for an expanded clone.

j_gene: TRBJ2-3; abundance: NA; v_gene: TRBV19; d_gene: NA; CDR3aa: CASSRLALTDTQYF; CDR3nt: TGTGCCAGTAGTCGGCTAGCACTCACAGATACGCAGTATTTT
j_gene: TRBJ1-1; abundance: NA; v_gene: TRBV30; d_gene: NA; CDR3aa: CAWDLQGGTEAFF; CDR3nt: TGTGCCTGGGACCTTCAGGGAGGCACTGAAGCTTTCTTT
j_gene: TRBJ1-3; abundance: NA; v_gene: TRBV5-1; d_gene: NA; CDR3aa: CASSLATGNTIYF; CDR3nt: TGCGCCAGCAGCTTGGCTACTGGAAACACCATATATTTT
j_gene: TRBJ1-5; abundance: NA; v_gene: TRBV6-1; d_gene: NA; CDR3aa: CASTVSYSNQPQHF; CDR3nt: TGTGCCAGCACAGTCAGTTATAGCAATCAGCCCCAGCATTTT
j_gene: TRBJ2-7; abundance: NA; v_gene: TRBV7-9; d_gene: TRBD2; CDR3aa: CASNGAMGTSGYEQYF; CDR3nt: TGTGCCAGCAATGGAGCAATGGGGACTAGCGGGTACGAGCAGTACTTC
j_gene: TRBJ2-1; abundance: NA; v_gene: TRBV27; d_gene: NA; CDR3aa: CASSLGQIPHNEQFF; CDR3nt: TGTGCCAGCAGTTTGGGCCAAATACCTCACAATGAGCAGTTCTTC
j_gene: TRBJ1-2; abundance: NA; v_gene: TRBV2; d_gene: NA; CDR3aa: CASSQDTPYNYGYTF; CDR3nt: TGTGCCAGCAGTCAAGACACCCCATATAACTATGGCTACACCTTC
j_gene: TRBJ1-1; abundance: NA; v_gene: TRBV28; d_gene: TRBD1; CDR3aa: CASSTYRGGAFF; CDR3nt: TGTGCCAGCAGTACCTACAGGGGGGGAGCTTTCTTT
j_gene: TRBJ1-3; abundance: NA; v_gene: TRBV9; d_gene: NA; CDR3aa: CASSPRTEGGNTIYF; CDR3nt: TGTGCCAGCAGCCCTAGGACAGAGGGCGGAAACACCATATATTTT
j_gene: TRBJ2-3; abundance: NA; v_gene: TRBV9; d_gene: NA; CDR3aa: CASSVAGTSTDTQYF; CDR3nt: TGTGCCAGCAGCGTAGCGGGGACTAGCACAGATACGCAGTATTTT
j_gene: TRBJ1-4; abundance: NA; v_gene: TRBV21-1; d_gene: NA; CDR3aa: CASSLTGTGDEKLFF; CDR3nt: TGTGCCAGCAGTCTCACCGGGACAGGGGATGAAAAACTGTTTTTT
j_gene: TRBJ2-3; abundance: NA; v_gene: TRBV20-1; d_gene: NA; CDR3aa: CSEYGGDTQYF; CDR3nt: TGCAGTGAATACGGCGGAGATACGCAGTATTTT
j_gene: TRBJ2-7; abundance: NA; v_gene: TRBV7-2; d_gene: TRBD2; CDR3aa: CASSLGGGRSYEQYF; CDR3nt: TGTGCCAGCAGCTTAGGTGGCGGGAGAAGCTACGAGCAGTACTTC
j_gene: TRBJ2-1; abundance: NA; v_gene: TRBV9; d_gene: TRBD2; CDR3aa: CASSGGGGSINEQFF; CDR3nt: TGTGCCAGCAGCGGGGGAGGCGGGAGTATCAATGAGCAGTTCTTC
j_gene: TRBJ2-7; abundance: many; v_gene: TRBV5-1; d_gene: TRBD2; CDR3aa: CASSYSGGFYEQYF; CDR3nt: TGCGCCAGCAGTTACTCGGGGGGATTCTACGAGCAGTACTTC
j_gene: TRBJ1-5; abundance: NA; v_gene: TRBV18; d_gene: NA; CDR3aa: CASSPNTNSNQPQHF; CDR3nt: TGTGCCAGCTCACCAAACACTAATAGCAATCAGCCCCAGCATTTT
j_gene: TRBJ2-6; abundance: NA; v_gene: TRBV19; d_gene: NA; CDR3aa: CASSIGSATAVSGANVLTF; CDR3nt: TGTGCCAGTAGTATCGGTTCCGCGACAGCCGTCTCTGGGGCCAACGTCCTGACTTTC
j_gene: TRBJ1-5; abundance: once; v_gene: TRBV28; d_gene: TRBD1; CDR3aa: CASRDRGYWNQPQHF; CDR3nt: TGTGCCAGTAGGGACAGGGGGTATTGGAATCAGCCCCAGCATTTT
j_gene: TRBJ2-7; abundance: NA; v_gene: TRBV28; d_gene: TRBD1; CDR3aa: CASRPTRGRGSEQYF; CDR3nt: TGTGCCAGCAGACCTACCAGGGGGCGCGGTTCCGAGCAGTACTTC
j_gene: TRBJ2-5; abundance: NA; v_gene: TRBV6-1; d_gene: TRBD2; CDR3aa: CASGTSGRPETQYF; CDR3nt: TGTGCCAGCGGGACTAGCGGGAGGCCAGAGACCCAGTACTTC
j_gene: TRBJ1-3; abundance: once; v_gene: TRBV2; d_gene: NA; CDR3aa: CASSEIQVGNTIYF; CDR3nt: TGTGCCAGCAGTGAAATCCAGGTCGGAAACACCATATATTTT
j_gene: TRBJ1-5; abundance: few; v_gene: TRBV6-1; d_gene: NA; CDR3aa: CASSERLPNQPQHF; CDR3nt: TGTGCCAGCAGTGAAAGACTGCCAAATCAGCCCCAGCATTTT
j_gene: TRBJ1-2; abundance: NA; v_gene: TRBV7-6; d_gene: TRBD1; CDR3aa: CATQGVGGYTF; CDR3nt: TGTGCCACACAGGGGGTTGGCGGCTACACCTTC
j_gene: TRBJ1-1; abundance: NA; v_gene: TRBV29-1; d_gene: NA; CDR3aa: CSVDRGGTEAFF; CDR3nt: TGCAGCGTTGATCGGGGAGGCACTGAAGCTTTCTTT
j_gene: TRBJ1-6; abundance: NA; v_gene: TRBV6-5; d_gene: NA; CDR3aa: CASRSTVHSPLHF; CDR3nt: TGTGCCAGCAGATCTACAGTCCATTCACCCCTCCACTTT
j_gene: TRBJ1-2; abundance: once; v_gene: TRBV5-6; d_gene: TRBD1; CDR3aa: CASSPGTGRFYGYTF; CDR3nt: TGTGCCAGCAGCCCCGGGACAGGGCGTTTCTATGGCTACACCTTC
j_gene: TRBJ1-6; abundance: once; v_gene: TRBV4-3; d_gene: NA; CDR3aa: CASSHRTGGRTLIHNSPLHF; CDR3nt: TGCGCCAGCAGCCACCGGACCGGAGGACGGACTCTCATCCATAATTCACCCCTCCACTTT
j_gene: TRBJ2-4; abundance: NA; v_gene: TRBV2; d_gene: NA; CDR3aa: CASKHFPGSPSLENIQYF; CDR3nt: TGTGCCAGCAAACACTTCCCCGGGTCTCCAAGTTTGGAAAACATTCAGTACTTC
j_gene: TRBJ2-1; abundance: NA; v_gene: TRBV7-2; d_gene: TRBD2; CDR3aa: CASSFRTSGENEQFF; CDR3nt: TGTGCCAGCAGCTTCCGGACTAGCGGGGAGAATGAGCAGTTCTTC
j_gene: TRBJ1-4; abundance: NA; v_gene: TRBV2; d_gene: TRBD1; CDR3aa: CASSVPRDSHEKLFF; CDR3nt: TGTGCCAGCAGTGTCCCCCGGGACAGCCATGAAAAACTGTTTTTT
j_gene: TRBJ2-1; abundance: NA; v_gene: TRBV25-1; d_gene: TRBD2; CDR3aa: CASSASGSGLAEQFF; CDR3nt: TGTGCCAGCAGTGCTAGCGGGAGCGGTTTGGCGGAGCAGTTCTTC
j_gene: TRBJ2-7; abundance: NA; v_gene: TRBV6-1; d_gene: NA; CDR3aa: CASREVPHGGQYF; CDR3nt: TGTGCCAGCAGGGAGGTTCCCCACGGAGGGCAGTACTTC
j_gene: TRBJ2-5; abundance: NA; v_gene: TRBV14; d_gene: TRBD2; CDR3aa: CASSPGLADQETQYF; CDR3nt: TGTGCCAGCAGCCCCGGACTAGCGGATCAAGAGACCCAGTACTTC
j_gene: TRBJ2-1; abundance: NA; v_gene: TRBV5-1; d_gene: NA; CDR3aa: CASSSPGYNEQFF; CDR3nt: TGCGCCAGCAGCTCCCCAGGTTACAATGAGCAGTTCTTC
j_gene: TRBJ2-1; abundance: NA; v_gene: TRBV27; d_gene: TRBD1; CDR3aa: CASSNRDSNNEQFF; CDR3nt: TGTGCCAGCAGTAACCGGGACAGCAACAATGAGCAGTTCTTC
j_gene: TRBJ2-1; abundance: NA; v_gene: TRBV7-8; d_gene: NA; CDR3aa: CASSLVPSPYEQFF; CDR3nt: TGTGCCAGCAGCTTAGTCCCTAGTCCGTATGAGCAGTTCTTC
j_gene: TRBJ2-1; abundance: NA; v_gene: TRBV4-1; d_gene: TRBD2; CDR3aa: CASSLAGGFEQFF; CDR3nt: TGCGCCAGCAGCCTTGCGGGGGGCTTTGAGCAGTTCTTC
j_gene: TRBJ1-2; abundance: NA; v_gene: TRBV18; d_gene: TRBD1; CDR3aa: CASSPGDRTNYGYTF; CDR3nt: TGTGCCAGCTCGCCAGGGGACAGGACTAACTATGGCTACACCTTC
j_gene: TRBJ2-1; abundance: NA; v_gene: TRBV4-2; d_gene: TRBD1; CDR3aa: CASSQVYGTDYNEQFF; CDR3nt: TGTGCCAGCAGCCAAGTTTACGGGACAGACTACAATGAGCAGTTCTTC
j_gene: TRBJ2-3; abundance: NA; v_gene: TRBV2; d_gene: NA; CDR3aa: CASSSTDTQYF; CDR3nt: TGTGCCAGCAGCTCCACAGATACGCAGTATTTT
j_gene: TRBJ2-1; abundance: NA; v_gene: TRBV5-1; d_gene: TRBD2; CDR3aa: CASSPWTSDYNEQFF; CDR3nt: TGCGCCAGCAGCCCGTGGACTAGCGACTACAATGAGCAGTTCTTC